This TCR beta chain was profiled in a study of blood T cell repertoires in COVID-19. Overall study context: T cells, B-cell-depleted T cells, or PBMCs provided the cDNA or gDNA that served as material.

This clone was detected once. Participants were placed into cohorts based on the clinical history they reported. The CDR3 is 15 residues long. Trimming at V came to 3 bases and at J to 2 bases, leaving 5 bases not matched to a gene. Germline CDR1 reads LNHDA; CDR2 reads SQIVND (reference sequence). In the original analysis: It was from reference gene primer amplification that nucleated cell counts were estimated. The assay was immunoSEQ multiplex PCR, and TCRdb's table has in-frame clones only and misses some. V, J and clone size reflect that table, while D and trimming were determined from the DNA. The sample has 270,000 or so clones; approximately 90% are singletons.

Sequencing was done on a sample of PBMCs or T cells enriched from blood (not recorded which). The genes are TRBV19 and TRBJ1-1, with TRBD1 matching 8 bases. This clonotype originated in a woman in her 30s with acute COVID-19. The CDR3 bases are TGTGCCAGTAGTATTCTCCAGGGGGCTAACACTGAAGCTTTCTTT. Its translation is CASSILQGANTEAFF.